Listed below are T cell receptor beta chains from one sample, sequenced in a study of blood T cells in healthy people across ages. TCRdb independently ran MiXCR on the 5' RACE reads; one entry per CDR3 protein. The profile shows approximately 810,000 distinct CDR3 sequences, under 40% of them singletons. The source material was blood. All receptors derive from a man aged 18 to 30 in good health. The conserved cysteine and the conserved F or W are not part of the CDR3 here. Each record gives: CDR3 length, J gene, D gene, V gene, CDR3 protein. The D gene is left open where the match is weak.

12 | TRBJ2-1 | . | TRBV6-2/TRBV6-3 | ASTDVGDYNEQF
9 | TRBJ1-1 | . | TRBV7-2 | ASSTLIRAF
11 | TRBJ1-4 | . | TRBV7-8 | ASSLFVEEKLF
12 | TRBJ2-3 | TRBD2 | TRBV12-3/TRBV12-4 | ASSKLAGGDTQY
13 | TRBJ2-5 | TRBD1 | TRBV29-1 | SVEDHRGLGETQY
9 | TRBJ1-2 | . | TRBV29-1 | SVFQGPGYT
12 | TRBJ2-3 | . | TRBV5-6 | ASSLGSPQDTQY
14 | TRBJ2-7 | TRBD1 | TRBV3-1 | ASSQMPMGQNNEQY
12 | TRBJ1-2 | . | TRBV6-5 | ASSYRAGNYGYT
12 | TRBJ2-5 | . | TRBV12-3/TRBV12-4 | ASRGGALNNEQY
11 | TRBJ1-5 | . | TRBV20-1 | SARVRGNQPQH
13 | . | . | TRBV12-3/TRBV12-4 | ASSLDLTYNNEQY
13 | TRBJ2-7 | TRBD2 | TRBV3-1 | ASSLGLAGVDEQY
11 | TRBJ2-5 | . | TRBV7-2 | ASSFGLPDEQY
12 | TRBJ1-6 | . | TRBV30 | AWGFRTENSPLH
11 | TRBJ1-1 | . | TRBV29-1 | SGLGGMMDEVF
13 | TRBJ2-3 | TRBD2 | TRBV7-2 | ASSLASGGANTQY
11 | TRBJ1-1 | . | TRBV30 | AWSKRGTTEAF
10 | TRBJ2-1 | . | TRBV24-1 | ATSVVSGEQF
13 | TRBJ2-6 | . | TRBV29-1 | SVVNRSSGANVLT
12 | TRBJ2-5 | . | TRBV7-2 | ASSLPGLQETQY
13 | TRBJ2-1 | TRBD2 | TRBV28 | ASILSGGVRSEQF
13 | TRBJ2-3 | . | TRBV12-3/TRBV12-4 | ASSSQDSNTDTQY
15 | TRBJ1-4 | TRBD1 | TRBV4-1 | ASSPGQGVYVNEKLF
13 | TRBJ2-3 | . | TRBV9 | ASRPTLSNTDTQY
13 | TRBJ1-1 | . | TRBV12-3/TRBV12-4 | ASSNQGPGDTEAF
14 | TRBJ1-5 | . | TRBV12-3/TRBV12-4 | ASSFWAGDSNQPQH
12 | TRBJ2-7 | . | TRBV7-2 | ASSQDRFSYEQY
11 | TRBJ2-1 | . | TRBV27 | ASSSPEDNEQF
14 | TRBJ2-1 | . | TRBV12-3/TRBV12-4 | ASSLATGRVSDEQF
12 | TRBJ2-1 | . | TRBV20-1 | SARLGLHYDEQF
9 | TRBJ1-2 | . | TRBV29-1 | SVGRDNDYT
14 | TRBJ2-3 | TRBD1 | TRBV7-9 | ASSPRTGSPADTQY
13 | TRBJ2-2 | TRBD1 | TRBV27 | ASGTGGDGAGELF
10 | TRBJ1-2 | . | TRBV7-2 | ASSLTEYGYT
12 | TRBJ2-3 | . | TRBV12-3/TRBV12-4 | ASSGRDSTDTQY
11 | TRBJ1-5 | . | TRBV15 | ATSRDGNQPQH
11 | TRBJ2-1 | . | TRBV14 | ASRRLGGNEQF
10 | TRBJ1-4 | TRBD1 | TRBV30 | AWRDRAEKLF
15 | TRBJ2-3 | TRBD2 | TRBV4-3 | ASSQGSSGGASDTQY
14 | TRBJ2-1 | TRBD1 | TRBV20-1 | SARASGQGSSNKQF
13 | TRBJ2-7 | . | TRBV6-6 | ASSHTSLASYEQY
13 | TRBJ1-1 | TRBD1 | TRBV7-2 | ASRDTGQGFVEAF
14 | . | TRBD2 | TRBV28 | ASSGLAGGPYNEQY
13 | TRBJ2-1 | . | TRBV12-5 | ASGLGDVIVDEQF
12 | TRBJ2-1 | . | TRBV9 | ASSVGGSRSEQF
14 | TRBJ2-3 | TRBD2 | TRBV10-3 | AIRALTSALGDTQY
12 | TRBJ2-5 | TRBD1 | TRBV28 | ASRTTGGRETQY
12 | TRBJ2-1 | TRBD1 | TRBV10-3 | AISGQGAYNEQF
11 | TRBJ2-7 | . | TRBV4-3 | ASSQVTGREQY
12 | TRBJ2-2 | . | TRBV4-3 | ATSQLANTGELF
14 | TRBJ2-3 | . | TRBV5-1 | ASSPLLEDRRDTQY
12 | TRBJ1-4 | . | TRBV6-1 | ASISDPTNEKLF
9 | TRBJ2-1 | . | TRBV19 | ASSMAGAEF
14 | TRBJ2-3 | TRBD2 | TRBV14 | ASSQVGGGYTDTQY
13 | TRBJ2-2 | . | TRBV9 | ASNNRGRDTGELF
10 | TRBJ2-7 | . | TRBV20-1 | SAAWQGGEQY
12 | TRBJ1-2 | TRBD1 | TRBV9 | ASTQTGSSYGYT
11 | TRBJ1-2 | . | TRBV7-3 | ASSLTAGNGYT